Shown below are 18 T cell receptor beta chains from a single sample sequenced in a study of T cells after yellow fever vaccination. TCRdb used MiXCR to reprocess the 5' RACE reads, holding one entry per CDR3 protein. The repertoire includes about 210,000 distinct CDR3 sequences, over 6.5% of them detected once, and about 0.95% sits in the top ten. The sample was CD4+ T cells sorted from PBMCs, taken on the day of the yellow fever booster vaccination. These receptors originate from a man in his thirties or forties who received the YFV17D yellow fever vaccine.

This clonotype has ten or more counts. The V and J genes are TRBV5-1 and TRBJ2-2; 9 bases are a match to TRBD2. The CDR3 length is 15 residues. Looked up from germline, CDR1 is SGHRS and CDR2 is YFSETQ. The V and J ends lost 4 bases and 6 bases, in that order; junction bases with no gene match: 7. The CDR3 here is CASSPGLAAPGELFF. The CDR3 DNA reads as TGCGCCAGCAGCCCGGGACTAGCAGCCCCCGGGGAGCTGTTTTTT.

This clonotype was seen at least ten times. This chain connects TRBV2 to TRBJ2-7; TRBD1 might be the D (6 bases). Trimming removed 1 base from V and 3 bases from J, with 13 bases in between. This CDR3 is 15 amino acids long. Germline CDR1 is SNHLY and CDR2 is FYNNEI. As DNA, the CDR3 is TGTGCCAGCAGTGAAGTTGTGGGCAGGGGCTACGAGCAGTACTTC. The encoded protein is CASSEVVGRGYEQYF.

DNA for the CDR3: TGTGCCAGCACTTTTTCCGGCTCCTACAATGAGCAGTTCTTC. Encoded protein: CASTFSGSYNEQFF. The rearrangement uses TRBV7-6 and TRBJ2-1; no firm D call. The CDR3 consists of 14 residues. CDR1 is SGHVS, CDR2 FNYEAQ, per germline. Trimming removed 7 bases from V and 0 bases from J, with 10 bases in between.

This chain joins TRBV27 and TRBJ1-1; no reliable D call. Trimming cost V 9 bases and J 0 bases, with 14 bases left between them. The germline V gene has CDR1 MNHEY and CDR2 SMNVEV (reference sequence). This CDR3 region has 14 residues. CDR3 in amino acids: CASRRLPMNTEAFF. CDR3 nucleotides: TGTGCCAGTCGGCGGCTGCCCATGAACACTGAAGCTTTCTTT.

CDR3 amino acids: CSAMTGGQPQHF. In DNA form, the CDR3 reads TGCAGTGCAATGACAGGGGGTCAGCCCCAGCATTTT. The chain carries TRBV20-1 and TRBJ1-5; the match to TRBD1 covers 9 bases. Losses at the gene ends were 6 bases for V and 6 bases for J; bases not matched to a gene: 3. This CDR3 contains 12 residues. The V gene's germline CDR1 is DFQATT and CDR2 SNEGSKA (reference sequence).

This chain links TRBV7-9 with TRBJ2-1; D not certain. Trimming removed 2 bases at V and 4 bases at J, with 18 bases between. Germline CDR1 is SEHNR and CDR2 is FQNEAQ (reference sequence). CDR3 length equals 17 residues. The DNA of the CDR3 is TGTGCCAGCAGCTTATCCCCGGTCCCCTGGGGATACAATGAGCAGTTCTTC. This sequence encodes CASSLSPVPWGYNEQFF. Full variable domain (remainder filled in from reference TRBV7-9 and TRBJ2-1): DTGVSQNPRHKITKRGQNVTFRCDPISEHNRLYWYRQTLGQGPEFLTYFQNEAQLEKSRLLSDRFSAERPKGSFSTLEIQRTEQGDSAMYLCASSLSPVPWGYNEQFFGPGTRLTVL.

This clonotype was detected many times. The chain employs TRBV12-3 or TRBV12-4 and TRBJ2-6; D remains ambiguous. The CDR3 consists of 15 residues. The V end lost 3 bases, the J end lost 0 bases, and 6 bases lay between the germline ends. Written as DNA, the CDR3 is TGTGCCAGCAGTTTGGCGCTCTCTGGGGCCAACGTCCTGACTTTC. As protein: CASSLALSGANVLTF.

This clonotype has more than one count but fewer than ten. The chain couples TRBV19 to TRBJ2-1; possible D gene TRBD2, 5 bases. CDR3 length: 12 amino acids. Germline V gene data show CDR1 as LNHDA and CDR2 as SQIVND (reference sequence). Trimming stripped 8 bases from V and 9 bases from J, with 14 bases between. The CDR3 nucleotides read TGTGCCAGTTCTCAGAATGCGGGTGAGCAGTTCTTC. Translation: CASSQNAGEQFF.

Only a few counts were recorded for this clonotype. The gene calls are TRBV12-3 or TRBV12-4 and TRBJ2-1; 11 bases line up with TRBD2. The CDR3 consists of 14 residues. Trimming at V came to 5 bases and at J to 5 bases, leaving 2 bases not matched to a gene. In DNA form, the CDR3 reads TGTGCCAGCAGTGTGACTAGCGGGAACAATGAGCAGTTCTTC. This encodes CASSVTSGNNEQFF.

The table lists this clonotype with a few counts. The rearrangement links TRBV6-2 or TRBV6-3 to TRBJ2-1; 9 bases line up with TRBD2. The CDR3 runs to 17 residues. CDR1 and CDR2 from the germline V gene are MNHEY and SVGEGT. The V segment lost 8 bases and the J segment 7 bases; nucleotides outside the gene matches: 18. Here the CDR3 DNA reads TGTGCCAGCCCCTCGAAATGGAGCGGGAGGATTAGAAATGAGCAGTTCTTC. Protein product: CASPSKWSGRIRNEQFF.

V gene TRBV27 combines with J gene TRBJ2-2; 14 positions match TRBD2. Germline V gene data show CDR1 as MNHEY and CDR2 as SMNVEV (reference sequence). CDR3 length equals 18 residues. V dropped 4 bases and J dropped 6; count of bases not matched to a gene: 10. CDR3 nucleotides: TGTGCCAGCAGTTCATCCACGGGACTAGCGGGAGCGGCCGGGGAGCTGTTTTTT. It specifies CASSSSTGLAGAAGELFF.

This clonotype came up a few times. The V gene is TRBV5-1, the J gene TRBJ2-2; D call uncertain. With 6 bases removed from V and 7 bases from J, the gap between germline ends came to 10 bases. CDR1 is SGHRS and CDR2 is YFSETQ in the germline V gene. The CDR3 consists of 12 residues. The CDR3 DNA reads TGCGCCAGCATTGGGTATTTCGGGGAGCTGTTTTTT. It yields the protein CASIGYFGELFF.

This clonotype was picked up a small number of times. The chain uses TRBV6-1 and TRBJ1-5, with TRBD1 matching over 9 bases. The CDR3 is made up of 17 amino acids. Germline V gene sequence: CDR1 MNHNS, CDR2 SASEGT. The J segment lost 4 bases and the V segment lost 6 bases, leaving 13 bases of the junction unmatched. The chain's CDR3 is CASSQPSGQGPNQPQHF. The DNA for the CDR3 is TGTGCCAGCAGCCAACCGTCGGGACAGGGACCAAATCAGCCCCAGCATTTT.

The table lists this clonotype with many counts. This chain joins TRBV12-3 or TRBV12-4 and TRBJ2-2, with TRBD2 matching over 11 bases. This CDR3 region has 17 residues. The ends lost 5 bases at V and 6 bases at J; junction bases unmatched: 11. The CDR3 sequence is CASSPSASGRRAGELFF. CDR3 coding DNA: TGTGCCAGCAGTCCCTCCGCTAGCGGGAGGAGGGCCGGGGAGCTGTTTTTT.

This CDR3 is CASSPIVSGPSYEQYF. In DNA, the CDR3 is TGTGCCAGCAGCCCGATCGTCAGCGGACCCTCCTACGAGCAGTACTTC. The chain recombines TRBV5-6 with TRBJ2-7; tentatively, D is TRBD2 (5 bases). CDR3 size: 16 residues. Between the trimmed V and J ends, which lost 4 bases and 0 bases, there was a span of 17 bases. The germline gives CDR1 SGHDT, CDR2 YYEEEE. Combining the CDR3 with reference TRBV5-6 and TRBJ2-7 gives the whole variable domain DAGVTQSPTHLIKTRGQQVTLRCSPKSGHDTVSWYQQALGQGPQFIFQYYEEEERQRGNFPDRFSGHQFPNYSSELNVNALLLGDSALYLCASSPIVSGPSYEQYFGPGTRLTVT.

This clonotype was picked up a small number of times. This sequence joins TRBV20-1 and TRBJ2-7; 8 nucleotides align to TRBD2. Germline CDR1 DFQATT, CDR2 SNEGSKA (reference sequence). V lost 5 bases and J lost 4; bases outside the gene matches: 7. The CDR3 has 13 amino acids. The CDR3 coding sequence is TGCAGTGCTTCGCCGGGACTAGTTTACGAGCAGTACTTC. The encoded protein is CSASPGLVYEQYF.

This clonotype was recorded a few times. The chain has TRBV6-1 and TRBJ1-5; perhaps TRBD1 as D (6 bases). CDR1 is MNHNS, CDR2 SASEGT, per germline. Trimming removed 5 bases from V and 0 bases from J, with 8 bases in between. The CDR3 consists of 14 residues. The CDR3 loop is CASSRDNSNQPQHF. The CDR3 nucleotides are TGTGCCAGCAGTAGGGACAATAGCAATCAGCCCCAGCATTTT.

Worth noting for this clonotype: At one end, the junction sequence differs from germline, possibly due to a read error. The V gene is TRBV13, the J gene TRBJ2-3; 7 nucleotides line up with TRBD2. The CDR3 has 17 amino acids. Per germline, CDR1 PRHDT and CDR2 FYEKMQ (reference sequence). The DNA for the CDR3 is TGTGCCAGCAGCCTAGGGGCTAGCGGAATTAGCACAGATACGCAGTATTTT. Protein product: CASSLGASGISTDTQYF.